The 29 T cell receptor beta chains presented below share a single source sample, sequenced in a study of cytomegalovirus exposure and HLA in healthy donors (dated by TCRdb to the late 2010s). Libraries were made using the immunoSEQ multiplex PCR assay. For the multiplex PCR, a mixture combining 60 forward primers for TCR Vbeta segments and 13 reverse primers for TCR Jbeta segments was used. The table comes from immuneACCESS by way of TCRdb, which keeps in-frame sequences with V and J called. Part of the clones is missing from these tables; in studies checked, under half for an unresolved V gene and the rest for unknown reasons. The sample profile shows about 190,000 clones; roughly 80% of them were found once. 2% to 2.5% of the sample goes to the ten largest clones. Sequenced material: PBMCs. These receptors came from a woman aged 30 to 39 in good health and CMV-seropositive.

This chain connects TRBV4-3 to TRBJ2-7; TRBD2 agrees at 7 bases. The V and J ends lost 4 bases and 5 bases, in that order; junction bases with no gene match: 11. Germline assignment: CDR1 LGHNA and CDR2 YSLEER. The CDR3 covers 15 residues. The chain's CDR3 is CASSLSALAADEQYF. The CDR3 DNA reads as TGCGCCAGCAGCCTATCGGCCCTAGCGGCAGACGAGCAGTACTTC.

This clone was counted only a few times. J is TRBJ2-1 and V is TRBV5-8, with 15 bases identical to TRBD2. Trimming removed 5 bases from V and 1 base from J; junction bases left unmatched: 7. There are 18 residues in the CDR3. Germline lookup yields CDR1 SGHTS and CDR2 YDEGEE. CDR3 coding DNA: TGTGCCAGCAGACGGGGACTAGCGGGGGGACGTTCCTACAATGAGCAGTTCTTC. This gives the protein CASRRGLAGGRSYNEQFF. Full variable domain (remainder filled in from reference TRBV5-8 and TRBJ2-1): EAGVTQSPTHLIKTRGQQATLRCSPISGHTSVYWYQQALGLGLQFLLWYDEGEERNRGNFPPRFSGRQFPNYSSELNVNALELEDSALYLCASRRGLAGGRSYNEQFFGPGTRLTVL.

The chain links TRBV6-5 to TRBJ2-7, with no clear D. CDR3 length: 15 amino acids. CDR1 is MNHEY and CDR2 is SVGAGI in the germline V gene. The ends were cut back, 0 bases at V and 2 bases at J, with 11 bases in the middle. CDR3 region: CASSYSPGRPYEQYF. The CDR3 nucleotides are TGTGCCAGCAGTTACTCCCCAGGCCGGCCCTACGAGCAGTACTTC.

This clone appeared once. The chain uses TRBV4-3 and TRBJ2-5; the match to TRBD1 covers 7 bases. Germline-derived CDR1 and CDR2 are LGHNA and YSLEER. This CDR3 comprises 17 residues. Trimming took 0 bases from V and 2 from J; bases not matched to a gene: 9. The CDR3 bases are TGCGCCAGCAGCCAAGACCCGTTACTCAGGGGGCAAGAGACCCAGTACTTC. Protein product: CASSQDPLLRGQETQYF.

This chain connects TRBV5-4 to TRBJ1-2; a possible D gene is TRBD1 (5 bases). V was pared by 0 bases and J by 4 bases, with 10 bases between. The length of the CDR3 is 14 residues. Germline V CDR1 and CDR2: SGHNT, YYREEE (reference sequence). The CDR3 nucleotides are TGTGCCAGCAGCTTGGCAGGGTTCCCCTATGGCTACACCTTC. Translating it yields CASSLAGFPYGYTF.

The rearrangement uses TRBV30 and TRBJ2-7, with 7 bases matching TRBD2. This CDR3 is 14 amino acids long. V gave up 1 base and J gave up 3 bases; unmatched junction bases: 6. Germline V lookup: CDR1 GTSNPN, CDR2 SVGIG (reference sequence). The chain's CDR3 is CAWSGGLVVYEQYF. CDR3 bases: TGTGCCTGGAGTGGAGGACTAGTCGTCTACGAGCAGTACTTC.

This chain links TRBV19 with TRBJ2-5, with D perhaps matching TRBD1 (6 bases). The ends were cut back, 1 base at V and 5 bases at J, with 14 bases in the middle. Germline CDR1 is LNHDA and CDR2 is SQIVND (reference sequence). The CDR3 loop spans 15 amino acids. The CDR3 sequence: CASSIGPSRGETQYF. CDR3 coding DNA: TGTGCCAGTAGTATAGGCCCCTCGAGGGGGGAGACCCAGTACTTC.

The chain employs TRBV6-5 and TRBJ2-4, with unresolved D. Germline V gene data show CDR1 as MNHEY and CDR2 as SVGAGI. This CDR3 has 14 residues. V was trimmed by 7 bases and J by 0 bases, leaving 10 bases between them. The CDR3 loop is CASTGRLAKNIQYF. The CDR3 coding sequence is TGTGCCAGCACTGGCAGGCTAGCCAAAAACATTCAGTACTTC.

For the CDR3, the DNA is TGCGCCAGCAGTGAATCGGGCACCGGGGAGCTGTTTTTT. Encoded protein: CASSESGTGELFF. This chain joins TRBV10-1 and TRBJ2-2; D gene unclear. CDR3 size: 13 residues. Germline assignment: CDR1 WNHNN and CDR2 SYGVQD (reference sequence). Trimming removed 3 bases from V and 4 bases from J, with 6 bases in between.

J is TRBJ1-5 and V is TRBV28; D is undetermined. There are 15 residues in the CDR3. Between the trimmed V and J ends, which lost 6 bases and 2 bases, there was a span of 14 bases. Germline V gene lookup returns CDR1 MDHEN and CDR2 SYDVKM. CDR3 protein: CASRARGVGNQPQHF. In nucleotides, the CDR3 is TGTGCCAGCAGAGCCCGAGGTGTGGGCAATCAGCCCCAGCATTTT.

This chain joins TRBV4-3 and TRBJ2-1; no firm D call. With 4 bases removed from V and 13 bases from J, the gap between germline ends came to 17 bases. Per germline, CDR1 LGHNA and CDR2 YSLEER. This CDR3 is 13 amino acids long. The chain's CDR3 is CASSLYSTEVQFF. For the CDR3, the DNA is TGCGCCAGCAGCCTATACTCTACTGAGGTCCAGTTCTTC.

V and J are TRBV29-1 and TRBJ2-7; TRBD1 aligns across 7 bases. The CDR3 totals 14 residues. After removal of 0 bases from V and 3 bases from J, the junction contained 5 bases not matched to a gene. Germline assignment: CDR1 SQVTM and CDR2 ANQGSEA. The chain's CDR3 is CSVEEGAGGYEQYF. The CDR3 DNA is TGCAGCGTTGAAGAAGGGGCAGGGGGCTACGAGCAGTACTTC.

The chain links TRBV30 to TRBJ1-5; D may be TRBD1 (5 bases). Trimming removed 0 bases at V and 7 bases at J, with 13 bases between. Germline assignment: CDR1 GTSNPN and CDR2 SVGIG (reference sequence). This CDR3 region has 14 residues. CDR3 sequence: CAWSVGRPRQPQHF. CDR3 coding DNA: TGTGCCTGGAGTGTGGGGCGCCCCAGGCAGCCCCAGCATTTT.

The V call is TRBV4-1, the J call TRBJ2-5; D remains unclear. The CDR3 is 14 amino acids. With 4 bases removed from V and 4 bases from J, the gap between germline ends came to 13 bases. Germline V gives CDR1 MGHRA, CDR2 YSYEKL. The CDR3 coding sequence is TGCGCCAGCAGCCTTATACCCCAGTTAGAGACCCAGTACTTC. Translated, it gives CASSLIPQLETQYF.

This clone was seen more than once but under ten times. The J gene is TRBJ2-2, the V gene TRBV4-1, with 11 bases matching TRBD2. The CDR3 extends over 15 amino acids. Germline-derived CDR1 and CDR2 are MGHRA and YSYEKL. The V segment lost 1 base and the J segment 9 bases; nucleotides outside the gene matches: 4. As DNA, the CDR3 is TGCGCCAGCAGCCAAGCACTAGCGGGAGTCCGGGAGCTGTTTTTT. Its translation: CASSQALAGVRELFF.

The chain employs TRBV5-4 and TRBJ2-5; D is perhaps TRBD1 (8 bases). This CDR3 region has 16 residues. The V end lost 4 bases, the J end lost 1 base, and 17 bases lay between the germline ends. CDR1 and CDR2 from the germline V gene are SGHNT and YYREEE (reference sequence). CDR3 residues: CASSLGQGGLQETQYF. The CDR3, as DNA: TGTGCCAGCAGCCTCGGACAGGGAGGGCTCCAAGAGACCCAGTACTTC.

The V gene is TRBV18, the J gene TRBJ2-7; D not certain. V was trimmed by 2 bases and J by 3 bases, leaving 5 bases between them. The CDR3 spans 12 residues. The germline CDR1 and CDR2 sequences are KGHSH and LQKENI. CDR3 residues: CASSPNNYEQYF. The CDR3 coding sequence is TGTGCCAGCTCACCAAATAACTACGAGCAGTACTTC.

This chain links TRBV7-3 with TRBJ2-3, with TRBD2 as a possible D gene (6 bases). Trimming left V 5 bases short and J 6 bases short, with 30 bases between. This CDR3 has 19 residues. Looked up from germline, CDR1 is SGHTA and CDR2 is FQGTGA. The chain's CDR3 is CASSLGHNPGERVGDTQYF. The DNA of the CDR3 is TGTGCCAGCAGCCTCGGCCACAACCCGGGGGAACGGGTGGGGGATACGCAGTATTTT.

V usage is TRBV2 and J usage is TRBJ1-2, with D hard to call. The CDR3 contains 11 residues. The V gene lost 1 base and the J gene lost 9 bases, with 6 bases spanning the gap. Germline values: CDR1 SNHLY, CDR2 FYNNEI. The CDR3 DNA reads TGTGCCAGCAGTGAAGGTGGCAGCTACACCTTC. Translation gives CASSEGGSYTF.

The genes are TRBV5-5 and TRBJ1-2, with D perhaps matching TRBD1 (5 bases). There are 14 residues in the CDR3. V was shortened by 0 bases and J by 1 base, with 7 bases between the two germline ends. From germline, CDR1 is SGHKS and CDR2 YYEKEE (reference sequence). CDR3 nucleotides: TGTGCCAGCAGCTTGGACAGGAATAACTATGGCTACACCTTC. It specifies CASSLDRNNYGYTF.

The chain uses TRBV29-1 and TRBJ2-1; D gene unclear. This CDR3 has 16 amino acids. Germline CDR1 is SQVTM and CDR2 is ANQGSEA. The germline V and J ends were trimmed by 7 bases and 0 bases, with 19 bases remaining between them. The CDR3 nucleotides read TGCAGCGCTACAATCTCACTATTGAGCTCCTACAATGAGCAGTTCTTC. Protein product: CSATISLLSSYNEQFF.

The chain has TRBV4-3 and TRBJ2-1; 7 bases agree with TRBD2. Per germline, CDR1 LGHNA and CDR2 YSLEER. The CDR3 length is 15 residues. J gave up 7 bases and V 1 base, and 7 bases lay outside the gene matches. The CDR3 bases are TGCGCCAGCAGCCAAGGTTCCGGGGGGTGGAATGAGCAGTTCTTC. Translated: CASSQGSGGWNEQFF.

The genes are TRBV5-4 and TRBJ2-2, with D hard to call. Trimming removed 6 bases at V and 2 bases at J, with 14 bases between. Looked up from germline, CDR1 is SGHNT and CDR2 is YYREEE (reference sequence). There are 15 residues in the CDR3. This CDR3 is CASTPAGLNTGELFF. CDR3 bases: TGTGCCAGCACTCCAGCAGGTCTAAACACCGGGGAGCTGTTTTTT.

This clone was counted between two and nine times. The chain combines TRBV9 with TRBJ1-4; the D is unclear. CDR1 is SGDLS, CDR2 YYNGEE, per germline. CDR3 length: 14 amino acids. The germline V and J ends were trimmed by 4 bases and 5 bases, with 12 bases remaining between them. The CDR3 protein is CASSRESWNEKLFF. The DNA of the CDR3 is TGTGCCAGCAGCCGGGAGTCGTGGAATGAAAAACTGTTTTTT. The variable domain in full, completed from reference TRBV9 and TRBJ1-4, reads DSGVTQTPKHLITATGQRVTLRCSPRSGDLSVYWYQQSLDQGLQFLIQYYNGEERAKGNILERFSAQQFPDLHSELNLSSLELGDSALYFCASSRESWNEKLFFGSGTQLSVL.

The rearrangement uses TRBV15 and TRBJ2-5, with a weak D call TRBD2 (5 bases). Trimming removed 4 bases at V and 5 bases at J, with 17 bases between. Looked up from germline, CDR1 is LNHNV and CDR2 is YYDKDF (reference sequence). The CDR3 has 15 residues. The CDR3 DNA sequence: TGTGCCACCAGCACGTACCGTGGTGGAGGCGAGACCCAGTACTTC. As protein: CATSTYRGGGETQYF.

The DNA for the CDR3 is TGTGCCATCAGGGGGACAGGGGGTAATGAGCAGTTCTTC. Translated: CAIRGTGGNEQFF. The J gene is TRBJ2-1, the V gene TRBV10-3; 11 bases agree with TRBD1. Germline V gene sequence: CDR1 ENHRY, CDR2 SYGVKD. The CDR3 length is 13 residues. V was pared by 6 bases and J by 7 bases, with 2 bases of the junction left unmatched.

The chain recombines TRBV18 with TRBJ2-3; perhaps TRBD1 as D (6 bases). Trimming shortened V by 0 bases and J by 1 base, and 8 bases separated the two germline ends. CDR1 is KGHSH, CDR2 LQKENI, per germline. The CDR3 runs to 15 residues. The CDR3 sequence is CASSPPQGRTDTQYF. The CDR3 region has the DNA TGTGCCAGCTCACCACCTCAGGGGCGCACAGATACGCAGTATTTT. Drawing the rest from reference TRBV18 and TRBJ2-3, the complete variable domain is NAGVMQNPRHLVRRRGQEARLRCSPMKGHSHVYWYRQLPEEGLKFMVYLQKENIIDESGMPKERFSAEFPKEGPSILRIQQVVRGDSAAYFCASSPPQGRTDTQYFGPGTRLTVL.

V and J are TRBV6-5 and TRBJ2-5, with TRBD2 matching over 9 bases. Germline CDR1 and CDR2: MNHEY and SVGAGI. The CDR3 is 16 amino acids. V shed 0 bases and J 2 bases; nucleotides not matched to a gene: 4. CDR3: CASSYSWTSAQETQYF. As DNA, the CDR3 is TGTGCCAGCAGTTACTCCTGGACTAGCGCACAAGAGACCCAGTACTTC.

This chain uses TRBV21-1 with TRBJ2-7; the table's D call, TRBD1, has no DNA check behind it. TRBV21-1 is designated a pseudogene. The CDR3 sequence is 15 residues long. CDR3 nucleotides: TGTGCCAGCAGCAGGGACCGGGACAGGTTGTACGAGCAGTACTTC. It translates to CASSRDRDRLYEQYF.